What follows are 10 T cell receptor beta chains derived from one specimen sequenced in a study of cytomegalovirus exposure and HLA in healthy donors. A multiplex PCR was run with 60 Vbeta primers and 13 Jbeta primers. Sequencing was performed with immunoSEQ multiplex PCR; in TCRdb, only in-frame clones are kept and a portion is missing. The sample totals approximately 92,000 clones. The sample taken for sequencing was PBMCs. Receptors were obtained from a woman in her thirties in good health and CMV-seronegative.

The V gene is TRBV11-3, the J gene TRBJ2-5; perhaps TRBD2 as D (5 bases). The CDR3 is made up of 14 amino acids. V lost 4 bases and J lost 5, with 14 bases in between. In germline, CDR1 is SGHNT, CDR2 YENEEA. CDR3 DNA sequence: TGTGCCAGCAGCTCAGGAGACTACGGGGAGACCCAGTACTTC. Its protein is CASSSGDYGETQYF.

The chain employs TRBV7-6 and TRBJ2-1; 9 bases agree with TRBD2. Germline CDR1 is SGHVS and CDR2 is FNYEAQ. With V trimmed by 5 bases and J by 2 bases, 10 bases remained unmatched. This CDR3 comprises 17 residues. For the CDR3, the DNA is TGTGCCAGCAGCGCTCTAGGTGGCGGGAGGGCCTACAATGAGCAGTTCTTC. Its translation is CASSALGGGRAYNEQFF.

The J gene is TRBJ1-4, the V gene TRBV6-5, with D perhaps TRBD1 (5 bases). CDR3 size: 15 residues. Germline-derived CDR1 and CDR2 are MNHEY and SVGAGI. The V and J ends lost 4 bases and 0 bases respectively, with 9 bases between them. This chain's CDR3 is CASSFDSSTNEKLFF. CDR3 nucleotide sequence: TGTGCCAGCAGTTTCGACAGTTCAACTAATGAAAAACTGTTTTTT.

This chain links TRBV7-2 with TRBJ2-3, with 8 bases matching TRBD2. The CDR3 length is 15 residues. Trimming took 6 bases from V and 1 from J; bases not matched to a gene: 6. The germline V gene encodes CDR1 SGHTA and CDR2 FQGNSA. The CDR3 DNA sequence: TGTGCCAGCAGTCCGAACGGGGGGGGCACAGATACGCAGTATTTT. Translated, it gives CASSPNGGGTDTQYF. Supplemented by reference TRBV7-2 and TRBJ2-3, the full variable domain reads GAGVSQSPSNKVTEKGKDVELRCDPISGHTALYWYRQSLGQGLEFLIYFQGNSAPDKSGLPSDRFSAERTGGSVSTLTIQRTQQEDSAVYLCASSPNGGGTDTQYFGPGTRLTVL.

The rearrangement joins TRBV5-4 to TRBJ2-7; 9 bases align to TRBD2. After removal of 3 bases from V and 0 bases from J, the junction contained 1 base not matched to a gene. This CDR3 has 14 amino acids. In germline, CDR1 is SGHNT, CDR2 YYREEE (reference sequence). The CDR3 region is CASSSTSGSYEQYF. The CDR3 coding sequence is TGTGCCAGCAGCTCGACTAGCGGCTCCTACGAGCAGTACTTC.

This chain uses TRBV9 with TRBJ2-7; TRBD1 agrees at 7 bases. The CDR3 sequence is 15 residues long. V gave up 3 bases and J gave up 3 bases; unmatched junction bases: 9. Germline V CDR1 and CDR2: SGDLS, YYNGEE. The CDR3 sequence: CASSAPPGQFYEQYF. DNA for the CDR3: TGTGCCAGCAGCGCCCCACCGGGACAGTTCTACGAGCAGTACTTC.

J is TRBJ1-4 and V is TRBV5-4; D might be TRBD1 (5 bases). V was clipped by 2 bases and J by 5 bases, with 7 bases between them. Germline loops: CDR1 SGHNT, CDR2 YYREEE (reference sequence). The CDR3 extends over 13 amino acids. This CDR3 is CASSLAGNEKLFF. CDR3 in DNA: TGTGCCAGCAGCTTAGCAGGGAATGAAAAACTGTTTTTT.

This chain uses TRBV2 with TRBJ1-1, with D unresolved. Germline V gene lookup returns CDR1 SNHLY and CDR2 FYNNEI. The V end lost 10 bases, the J end lost 2 bases, and 14 bases lay between the germline ends. This CDR3 has 13 amino acids. DNA of the CDR3: TGTGCCATCCCGAGGCCCCAAAACACTGAAGCTTTCTTT. Translation gives CAIPRPQNTEAFF.

The rearrangement uses TRBV7-2 and TRBJ2-1, with 10 bases identical to TRBD2. CDR3 length equals 15 residues. V shed 3 bases and J 4 bases; nucleotides not matched to a gene: 3. Germline-derived CDR1 and CDR2 are SGHTA and FQGNSA. The CDR3 loop reads CASSFTSGTYNEQFF. Written as DNA, the CDR3 is TGTGCCAGCAGCTTTACTAGCGGGACTTACAATGAGCAGTTCTTC.

In DNA, the CDR3 is TGTGCCAGCCGAGCCAGGGACAGGGTATTCAACGAGCAGTACTTC. Translating it yields CASRARDRVFNEQYF. V gene TRBV28 combines with J gene TRBJ2-7, with 9 bases fitting TRBD1. The V segment lost 8 bases and the J segment 5 bases; nucleotides outside the gene matches: 13. Germline CDR1 and CDR2: MDHEN and SYDVKM. This CDR3 contains 15 residues.